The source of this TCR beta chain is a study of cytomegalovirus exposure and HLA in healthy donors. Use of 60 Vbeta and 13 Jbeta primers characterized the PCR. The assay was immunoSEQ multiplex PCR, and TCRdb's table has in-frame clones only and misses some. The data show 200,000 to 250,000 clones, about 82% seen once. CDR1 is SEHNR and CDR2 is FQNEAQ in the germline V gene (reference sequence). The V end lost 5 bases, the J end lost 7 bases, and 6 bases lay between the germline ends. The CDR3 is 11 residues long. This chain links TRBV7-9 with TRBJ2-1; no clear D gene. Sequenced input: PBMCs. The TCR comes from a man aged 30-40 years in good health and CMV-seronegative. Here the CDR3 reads CASSPRNEQFF. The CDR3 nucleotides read TGTGCCAGCAGCCCGCGGAATGAGCAGTTCTTC.